This is a list of T cell receptor beta chains from one sample in a study of chemoradiotherapy in HPV16-positive cancers. The protocol was immunoSEQ multiplex PCR, while the TCRdb copy is restricted to in-frame clones and leaves out a portion. Among under 15,000 clones listed, approximately 87% were seen once. The sequencing here drew on blood, taken from a patient who underwent chemoradiotherapy. The receptors originated from a human donor with HPV-associated anogenital cancer. The CDR3 runs from the conserved cysteine through the conserved F or W. A D gene is named only where the DNA matches it firmly. Clone size appears in some rows only: once, few, many, or a class for an expanded clone.

D | J | V | size | DNA | CDR3
. | TRBJ1-2 | TRBV11-2 | once | TGTGCCAGCAGCAACCACGGGGGCGATTACACCTTC | CASSNHGGDYTF
TRBD2 | TRBJ2-5 | TRBV4-2 | . | TGTGCCAGCAGCCAAGGGACTAGCGGGGGGGCGTGGGAGACCCAGTACTTC | CASSQGTSGGAWETQYF
TRBD1 | TRBJ2-7 | TRBV7-9 | . | TGTGCCAGCAGCTTAGGGGGACAGGCGTCCGAGCAGTACTTC | CASSLGGQASEQYF
. | TRBJ1-1 | TRBV6-5 | . | TGTGCCAGCAGTTACCCCGTCGGGGGGAACACTGAAGCTTTCTTT | CASSYPVGGNTEAFF
. | TRBJ1-4 | TRBV7-9 | . | TGTGCCAGCAGCTTAGGGGGGGCACTGATAGAAAAACTGTTTTTT | CASSLGGALIEKLFF
TRBD1 | TRBJ1-5 | TRBV7-9 | . | TGTGCCAGCAGCTTGACAGGGGCGCAAAACCAGCCCCAGCATTTT | CASSLTGAQNQPQHF
. | TRBJ1-2 | TRBV25-1 | few | TGTGCCAGCAGTGAAAGCTATGGCTACACCTTC | CASSESYGYTF
TRBD2 | TRBJ2-5 | TRBV7-8 | . | TGTGCCAGCGCCACGGGAGCTAGCGGGGGGCGCGAGACCCAGTACTTC | CASATGASGGRETQYF
. | TRBJ2-7 | TRBV27 | . | TGTGCCAGCAGCCCTATTTTAGGCCTCTCTCCCGGGGGGCGCGGGAGCTCCTACGAGCAGTACTTC | CASSPILGLSPGGRGSSYEQYF
TRBD1 | TRBJ1-6 | TRBV4-1 | . | TGCGCCAGCAGCCCAGGCGACAGGGCGCGTTATAATTCACCCCTCCACTTT | CASSPGDRARYNSPLHF
. | TRBJ2-3 | TRBV5-1 | . | TGCGCCAGCACCTTAGGAGTAGCAGGAGATACGCAGTATTTT | CASTLGVAGDTQYF
TRBD1 | TRBJ1-5 | TRBV27 | . | TGTGCCAGCAGTTTACGGGGCCGGCAGGGGGCCCTTTATAGCAATCAGCCCCAGCATTTT | CASSLRGRQGALYSNQPQHF
. | TRBJ1-5 | TRBV19 | . | TGTGCCAGTAGTAGGGCTCACATGGCGGACAATCAGCCCCAGCATTTT | CASSRAHMADNQPQHF
. | TRBJ1-4 | TRBV27 | . | TGTGCCAGCAGTTTGAGGGGTGGAACTAATGAAAAACTGTTTTTT | CASSLRGGTNEKLFF
. | TRBJ2-7 | TRBV6-5 | . | TGTGCCAGCAGTTCGGGGACTGAGGGGATTATCGAGCAGTACTTC | CASSSGTEGIIEQYF
TRBD2 | TRBJ2-1 | TRBV7-9 | . | TGTGCCAGCAGCTTAGGCGGACTAGCCAATGAGCAGCTCTTC | CASSLGGLANEQLF
. | TRBJ1-4 | TRBV5-1 | . | TGCGCCAGCAGGAGGACGGCTGGGGAAAAACTGTTTTTT | CASRRTAGEKLFF
. | TRBJ2-3 | TRBV2 | once | TGTGCCAGCAGCCCCGGGGGACAGAACAAGCAGTATTTT | CASSPGGQNKQYF
. | TRBJ1-2 | TRBV5-6 | . | TGTGCCAGCAGCTTTTCATCTCATGGCTACACCTTC | CASSFSSHGYTF
TRBD1 | TRBJ1-5 | TRBV30 | . | TGTGCCTGGAGTGTAAAGCTGACAGGGTTTCAGCCCCAGCATTTT | CAWSVKLTGFQPQHF
TRBD1 | TRBJ2-7 | TRBV25-1 | once | TGTGCCAGCAGTGAATACGGGACAGGGTCGTACGAGCAGTACTTC | CASSEYGTGSYEQYF
. | TRBJ2-3 | TRBV10-3 | . | TGTGCCATCAGTGGCGGGGAATCGGGCACAGATACGCAGTATTTT | CAISGGESGTDTQYF
TRBD1 | TRBJ2-7 | TRBV18 | . | TGTGCCAGCTCACCATTGAACCGGGGCTCAGGGGGCAGCTACGAGCAGTACTTC | CASSPLNRGSGGSYEQYF
. | TRBJ1-1 | TRBV5-6 | . | TGTGCCAGCAGCTTGGCCTACACATTGCGGAACACTGAAGCTTTCTTT | CASSLAYTLRNTEAFF
. | TRBJ1-2 | TRBV4-1 | . | TGCGCCAGCAGCCAAGAGGTGGAAAGGGGCGAATATGGCTACACCTTC | CASSQEVERGEYGYTF
. | TRBJ1-4 | TRBV5-1 | . | TGCGCCAGCAGCTACACGGGAGGAAATAATGAAAAACTGTTTTTT | CASSYTGGNNEKLFF
. | TRBJ1-2 | TRBV27 | . | TGTGCCAGCTATACCCACCGAGGGCTACACTATGGCTACACCTTC | CASYTHRGLHYGYTF
. | TRBJ2-7 | TRBV6-1 | . | TGTGCCAGCAGCCAGGACAGTCCCTACGAGCAGTACTTC | CASSQDSPYEQYF
. | TRBJ2-5 | TRBV7-8 | . | TGTGCCAGCAGCCGCCGGACCGTCGGAGAGACCCAGTACTTC | CASSRRTVGETQYF
. | TRBJ2-4 | TRBV13 | . | TGTGCCAGCAGCTTAGGACAGGGCTGGTCGGCCAAAAACATTCAGTACTTC | CASSLGQGWSAKNIQYF
. | TRBJ2-7 | TRBV4-3 | . | TGCACCAGCAGCCCCCGGACCCCAGGGTTCGAGCAGTACTTC | CTSSPRTPGFEQYF
. | TRBJ2-3 | TRBV11-2 | . | TGTGCCAGCCGACCGAGGAGGGGGACCACAGATACGCAGTATTTT | CASRPRRGTTDTQYF
. | TRBJ2-5 | TRBV20-1 | once | TGCAGTGCTAGCGTAGGGAGTGAGCAGTACTTC | CSASVGSEQYF
. | TRBJ2-1 | TRBV9 | . | TGTGCCAGCAGCGTATCTACCGGGGTCTACAATGAGCAGTTCTTC | CASSVSTGVYNEQFF
. | TRBJ2-6 | TRBV2 | . | TGTGCCACTCGACGGGACATACTATCTGGGGCCAACGTCCTGACTTTC | CATRRDILSGANVLTF
. | TRBJ1-1 | TRBV19 | . | TGTGCCAGTAGCCTAGGAGGGTATGAAGCTTTCTTT | CASSLGGYEAFF
TRBD1 | TRBJ1-6 | TRBV19 | . | TGTGCCAGTAGTGGACAGGGTGTGAGCTCCTATAATTCACCCCTCCACTTT | CASSGQGVSSYNSPLHF
. | TRBJ2-3 | TRBV7-9 | . | TGTGCCAGCAGCTTAAGACGGGTCCGCACAGATACGCAGTATTTT | CASSLRRVRTDTQYF
. | TRBJ2-7 | TRBV4-3 | . | TGCGCCAGCAGCCAAGCCTTCCCAGACAGGACTACTTCCTACGAGCAGTACTTC | CASSQAFPDRTTSYEQYF
. | TRBJ1-2 | TRBV5-4 | . | TGTGCCAGCAGCTTGGAGAGGACCTATGGCTACACCTTC | CASSLERTYGYTF
. | TRBJ1-4 | TRBV29-1 | . | TGCAGCGCCCACAGGATCAGTGTTGGGGAAAAACTGTTTTTT | CSAHRISVGEKLFF
. | TRBJ2-1 | TRBV5-6 | . | TGTGCCAGCAGCTTGAGACGGGGGGCCGCCGACAATGAGCAGTTCTTC | CASSLRRGAADNEQFF